These 6 T cell receptor beta chains were all obtained from the same sample, sequenced in a study of beta chain features in type 1 diabetes. Sequenced material consisted of expressed TCRB transcripts (all of the isolated RNA was reverse transcribed). The protocol was immunoSEQ multiplex PCR, while the TCRdb copy is restricted to in-frame clones and leaves out a portion. The sample shows under 950,000 clones, about 17% of them seen only once. The material sequenced was naive CD4+ T cells from blood. The receptors come from a woman in her late teens or twenties in good health.

Notes on this clone: Other DNA sequences from this sample encode an identical CDR3 as well. The rearrangement uses TRBV7-2 and TRBJ1-1; tentatively, D is TRBD1 (6 bases). The CDR3 spans 14 residues. Trimming took off 6 bases at V and 2 bases at J, with 13 bases between the two ends. Per germline, CDR1 SGHTA and CDR2 FQGNSA. The CDR3 spells CASRTRQVNTEAFF. In nucleotides, the CDR3 is TGTGCCAGCAGGACTCGACAGGTAAACACTGAAGCTTTCTTT. The full variable domain, rest sourced from reference TRBV7-2 and TRBJ1-1, is GAGVSQSPSNKVTEKGKDVELRCDPISGHTALYWYRQSLGQGLEFLIYFQGNSAPDKSGLPSDRFSAERTGGSVSTLTIQRTQQEDSAVYLCASRTRQVNTEAFFGQGTRLTVV.

To note about this clone: Other DNA sequences in this sample translate to the same CDR3. The J gene is TRBJ2-7, the V gene TRBV7-2; D unclear. CDR3 length equals 12 residues. The germline V and J ends were trimmed by 0 bases and 2 bases, with 2 bases remaining between them. Germline CDR1 is SGHTA and CDR2 is FQGNSA. CDR3 DNA sequence: TGTGCCAGCAGCTTAGCCACCTACGAGCAGTACTTC. Translated: CASSLATYEQYF. Looking up the rest from reference TRBV7-2 and TRBJ2-7 gives the full variable domain: GAGVSQSPSNKVTEKGKDVELRCDPISGHTALYWYRQSLGQGLEFLIYFQGNSAPDKSGLPSDRFSAERTGGSVSTLTIQRTQQEDSAVYLCASSLATYEQYFGPGTRLTVT.

This chain joins TRBV9 and TRBJ2-7; possibly TRBD2 for D (5 bases). Trimming shortened V by 1 base and J by 3 bases, and 17 bases separated the two germline ends. CDR3 length equals 16 residues. CDR1 and CDR2 from the germline V gene are SGDLS and YYNGEE. The CDR3 DNA reads as TGTGCCAGCAGCGTAAGCCCGCTAGGCGAGGGCTACGAGCAGTACTTC. This encodes CASSVSPLGEGYEQYF.

This sequence joins TRBV7-9 and TRBJ2-2; 7 positions agree with TRBD1. V dropped 6 bases and J dropped 3; count of bases not matched to a gene: 13. CDR1 is SEHNR and CDR2 is FQNEAQ in the germline V gene (reference sequence). CDR3 length equals 17 residues. The CDR3 here is CASRAGIQGTDTGELFF. CDR3 nucleotides: TGTGCCAGCAGAGCAGGGATACAGGGGACCGACACCGGGGAGCTGTTTTTT.

In this sample, this clone turned up once. The chain combines TRBV6-6 with TRBJ2-7; D call uncertain. V was shortened by 8 bases and J by 1 base, with 12 bases between the two germline ends. The CDR3 length is 13 residues. Germline CDR1 reads MNHNY; CDR2 reads SVGAGI (reference sequence). CDR3 loop: CASHKGPSYEQYF. The CDR3 DNA reads TGTGCCAGCCATAAAGGGCCTTCCTACGAGCAGTACTTC.

This rearrangement joins TRBV10-3 to TRBJ2-7, with D tentatively TRBD1 (6 bases). Germline V gene data show CDR1 as ENHRY and CDR2 as SYGVKD. The CDR3 loop spans 15 amino acids. The germline V and J ends were trimmed by 0 bases and 2 bases, with 11 bases remaining between them. Written as DNA, the CDR3 is TGTGCCATCAGTGAGTCCTTCAGGGGTGCCTACGAGCAGTACTTC. Protein: CAISESFRGAYEQYF.